This TCR beta chain was profiled in a study of T-cell reconstitution after alpha-beta-depleted transplantation in children. Ten or more counts support this clonotype. The CDR3 covers 14 residues. Trimming left V 6 bases short and J 6 bases short, with 14 bases between. Using unique molecular identifiers, the investigators prepared the TCRbeta library. A single record per CDR3 protein comes from TCRdb applying MiXCR to the PCR reads. The sample yields roughly 200,000 distinct CDR3 sequences, more than 6.5% seen once. This sequence joins TRBV12-3 or TRBV12-4 and TRBJ1-4; D is unclear. This receptor was obtained from a human donor who donated a stem cell graft to a child with Wiskott-Aldrich syndrome. Sample: PBMCs from the stem cell graft donor, taken from the stem cell graft. In DNA, the CDR3 is TGTGCCAGCAGCCGATGGGAACAAGATGAAAAACTGTTTTTT. Its protein is CASSRWEQDEKLFF.